Here is one T cell receptor beta chain with its context. Original methodology: Counts of nucleated cells, estimated from reference gene primer amplification, were obtained. Some clones are missing from TCRdb's copy, which holds only in-frame ones; the method was immunoSEQ multiplex PCR. Clone size and the V and J calls come from that table; the DNA yielded D and trimming. The sample holds approximately 72,000 clones, approximately 89% seen once. V was trimmed by 1 base and J by 4 bases, leaving 9 bases between them. CDR1 and CDR2 from the germline V gene are MGHRA and YSYEKL. This CDR3 contains 14 residues. This specimen belongs to a study of blood T cell repertoires in COVID-19. As for the study in general: Specimens from acute and convalescent COVID-19 originated in the United States, Italy and Spain. Sample material is recorded as cDNA or gDNA derived from T cells, B-cell-depleted T cells, or PBMCs.

This receptor was taken from an elderly woman with active or convalescent COVID-19. This sequence joins TRBV4-1 and TRBJ2-3, with no clear D. The sequencing sample was made of peripheral blood. The CDR3 DNA is TGCGCCAGCAGCCAAGGTACAGAGCCAGATACGCAGTATTTT. As protein: CASSQGTEPDTQYF.